Below, 18 T cell receptor beta chains from the same sample are listed, as sequenced in a study of blood T cell repertoires in COVID-19. The protocol was immunoSEQ multiplex PCR, while the TCRdb copy is restricted to in-frame clones and leaves out a portion. The profile shows 250,000 to 300,000 clones, 70% to 90% of them singletons. Source material: peripheral blood. These receptor sequences come from a woman in her twenties or thirties with COVID-19, enrolled during active disease.

The chain carries TRBV6-2 or TRBV6-3 and TRBJ1-1; the D is unclear. The CDR3 length is 14 residues. Germline assignment: CDR1 MNHEY and CDR2 SVGEGT. Trimming stripped 4 bases from V and 1 base from J, with 10 bases between. The CDR3 loop is CASSSWHQNTEAFF. CDR3 DNA: TGTGCCAGCAGTTCGTGGCACCAGAACACTGAAGCTTTCTTT.

The chain carries TRBV27 and TRBJ2-7; D may be TRBD2 (5 bases). There are 15 residues in the CDR3. V dropped 5 bases and J dropped 0 bases, with 14 bases sitting between them. Per the germline V gene, CDR1 is MNHEY and CDR2 is SMNVEV (reference sequence). CDR3 protein: CASSRERFNSYEQYF. The CDR3 nucleotides are TGTGCCAGCAGTAGGGAGCGGTTCAACTCCTACGAGCAGTACTTC.

J is TRBJ2-4 and V is TRBV12-3 or TRBV12-4, with 8 bases matching TRBD2. V shed 7 bases and J 8 bases; nucleotides not matched to a gene: 7. The CDR3 sequence is 13 residues long. CDR3 nucleotides: TGTGCCAGCACTCTTAGCGGGGTCTACATTCAGTACTTC. This encodes CASTLSGVYIQYF.

Note on this clone: This sample includes further DNA sequences coding for the same CDR3. The rearrangement links TRBV5-4 to TRBJ1-1, with 8 bases matching TRBD1. The CDR3 is 14 amino acids. Looked up from germline, CDR1 is SGHNT and CDR2 is YYREEE (reference sequence). With V trimmed by 4 bases and J by 2 bases, 4 bases remained unmatched. CDR3 sequence (DNA): TGTGCCAGCAGCCCCGACAGGGGAAACACTGAAGCTTTCTTT. Its translation is CASSPDRGNTEAFF.

This clone was observed a single time. CDR3 DNA: TGCAGCGTTAGCGACTACTCCTACGAGCAGTACTTC. This encodes CSVSDYSYEQYF. The chain is built from TRBV29-1 and TRBJ2-7; possible D gene TRBD2, 5 bases. V was shortened by 5 bases and J by 0 bases, with 8 bases between the two germline ends. Germline assignment: CDR1 SQVTM and CDR2 ANQGSEA. The CDR3 length is 12 residues.

This chain uses TRBV6-5 with TRBJ1-2; 8 bases map to TRBD1. The germline gives CDR1 MNHEY, CDR2 SVGAGI. The V segment lost 6 bases and the J segment 8 bases; nucleotides outside the gene matches: 11. The CDR3 is 14 residues long. The CDR3 DNA is TGTGCCAGCAGCGTCAGGGGGCAATCGAACGGCTACACCTTC. This translates into CASSVRGQSNGYTF.

The V gene is TRBV24-1, the J gene TRBJ2-2; 7 bases align to TRBD2. V shed 5 bases, J shed 0 bases, and the junction held 2 bases outside the gene matches. This CDR3 spans 15 amino acids. Germline V CDR1 and CDR2: KGHDR, SFDVKD. CDR3 coding DNA: TGTGCCACCAGTGGGGCGGGGGCGAACACCGGGGAGCTGTTTTTT. It is translated as CATSGAGANTGELFF.

V gene TRBV11-3 combines with J gene TRBJ1-1, with 7 bases matching TRBD1. The ends lost 5 bases at V and 1 base at J; junction bases unmatched: 7. This CDR3 is built from 15 residues. Germline V gene sequence: CDR1 SGHNT, CDR2 YENEEA. The CDR3 bases are TGTGCCAGCAGCCCAGGGGGGACGGAGAACACTGAAGCTTTCTTT. Amino acids: CASSPGGTENTEAFF.

The chain uses TRBV5-4 and TRBJ1-1; TRBD1 matches 8 bases. Trimming at V came to 4 bases and at J to 2 bases, leaving 7 bases not matched to a gene. The germline V gene encodes CDR1 SGHNT and CDR2 YYREEE (reference sequence). CDR3 length equals 15 residues. CDR3 nucleotide sequence: TGTGCCAGCAGCCCCTCGACAGGGGTTAACACTGAAGCTTTCTTT. This gives the protein CASSPSTGVNTEAFF.

The chain links TRBV6-6 to TRBJ2-5; 8 positions agree with TRBD2. Unmatched junction bases numbered 3, after V lost 7 bases and J lost 5 bases. This CDR3 comprises 12 residues. Germline V gene sequence: CDR1 MNHNY, CDR2 SVGAGI (reference sequence). CDR3 amino acids: CASNGGAETQYF. The CDR3 bases are TGTGCCAGCAACGGGGGGGCTGAGACCCAGTACTTC.

This clone was counted only a few times. The chain uses TRBV4-1 and TRBJ1-3; D is perhaps TRBD1 (5 bases). The V gene's germline CDR1 is MGHRA and CDR2 YSYEKL. This CDR3 spans 16 amino acids. Trimming cost V 4 bases and J 7 bases, with 20 bases left between them. CDR3 loop: CASSRSEWGGGNTIYF. The CDR3 DNA sequence: TGCGCCAGCAGCCGATCGGAATGGGGGGGAGGTAACACCATATATTTT.

The chain has TRBV2 and TRBJ2-7, with a possible D match to TRBD1 (6 bases). Germline V gene lookup returns CDR1 SNHLY and CDR2 FYNNEI. Trimming stripped 7 bases from V and 3 bases from J, with 13 bases between. The CDR3 is 13 amino acids. CDR3 sequence: CASTRDIGYEQYF. CDR3 sequence (DNA): TGTGCCAGCACTCGGGACATCGGCTACGAGCAGTACTTC.

This sequence joins TRBV5-1 and TRBJ2-7; 9 nucleotides agree with TRBD1. CDR3 length: 15 residues. Germline V gene lookup returns CDR1 SGHRS and CDR2 YFSETQ. The ends lost 4 bases at V and 0 bases at J; junction bases unmatched: 5. The CDR3 bases are TGCGCCAGCAGCCCGGACAGGGGCCTCTCCTACGAGCAGTACTTC. The encoded protein is CASSPDRGLSYEQYF.

The CDR3 region has the DNA TGCGCCAGCAGCTTGGAGTATGTGGGCCCTAACTATGGCTACACCTTC. It specifies CASSLEYVGPNYGYTF. V gene TRBV5-1 combines with J gene TRBJ1-2; the D is unclear. The CDR3 has 16 residues. Trimming left V 0 bases short and J 0 bases short, with 12 bases between. Germline loops: CDR1 SGHRS, CDR2 YFSETQ.

The chain joins TRBV4-1 to TRBJ1-2; no reliable D call. Germline CDR1 is MGHRA and CDR2 is YSYEKL. The CDR3 length is 12 residues. V was shortened by 1 base and J by 10 bases, with 10 bases between the two germline ends. CDR3 region: CASSQGARAYTF. CDR3 nucleotides: TGCGCCAGCAGCCAAGGGGCGAGGGCCTACACCTTC.

The chain links TRBV4-1 to TRBJ1-4; 8 positions agree with TRBD1. The trim removed 0 bases at V and 2 bases at J, leaving 2 bases unmatched. CDR3 length: 16 residues. The V gene's germline CDR1 is MGHRA and CDR2 YSYEKL. The CDR3 loop is CASSQEQGGTNEKLFF. The CDR3 region has the DNA TGCGCCAGCAGCCAAGAACAGGGGGGGACTAATGAAAAACTGTTTTTT.

This chain connects TRBV5-4 to TRBJ1-1, with 8 bases aligning to TRBD1. There are 13 residues in the CDR3. Unmatched junction bases numbered 4, after V lost 5 bases and J lost 4 bases. The germline V gene has CDR1 SGHNT and CDR2 YYREEE (reference sequence). Here the CDR3 reads CASRWTGTTEAFF. CDR3 DNA: TGTGCCAGCAGATGGACAGGGACCACTGAAGCTTTCTTT.

The chain has TRBV5-4 and TRBJ2-1; D might be TRBD2 (5 bases). The V gene lost 0 bases and the J gene lost 8 bases, with 12 bases spanning the gap. This CDR3 has 14 residues. The germline V gene encodes CDR1 SGHNT and CDR2 YYREEE (reference sequence). In DNA, the CDR3 is TGTGCCAGCAGCTTGGCGGGGAGCGTCCATGAGCAGTTCTTC. Translation gives CASSLAGSVHEQFF. Combining the CDR3 with reference TRBV5-4 and TRBJ2-1 gives the whole variable domain ETGVTQSPTHLIKTRGQQVTLRCSSQSGHNTVSWYQQALGQGPQFIFQYYREEENGRGNFPPRFSGLQFPNYSSELNVNALELDDSALYLCASSLAGSVHEQFFGPGTRLTVL.